This is a list of T cell receptor beta chains from one sample in a study of blood T cell repertoires in COVID-19. Clones were read by immunoSEQ multiplex PCR, and TCRdb kept only the in-frame ones, dropping some. This table holds around 170,000 clones, roughly four fifths found once. The specimen was peripheral blood. The receptors shown here come from a man aged 25-45 years with active or convalescent COVID-19. Both conserved end residues are part of each CDR3. D genes are given only for firm matches. Rows may omit the clone size; those that give it use once, few, many or a size class.

NA	TRBJ1-1	NA	TRBV19	TGTGCCAGTAGCGCACGGGACGGAGGGCCCTACACTGAAGCTTTCTTT	CASSARDGGPYTEAFF
NA	TRBJ1-2	NA	TRBV6-6	TGTGCCAGCAGTTCCCCCGGACAGAACTATGGCTACACCTTC	CASSSPGQNYGYTF
NA	TRBJ2-1	NA	TRBV28	TGTGCCAGCAGCTCGGACAGCTCCAATGAGCAGTTCTTC	CASSSDSSNEQFF
TRBD1	TRBJ1-1	NA	TRBV11-3	TGTGCCAGCAGCTTAGGAGTAGGGGGCACGGACACTGAAGCTTTCTTT	CASSLGVGGTDTEAFF
NA	TRBJ2-3	NA	TRBV2	TGTGCCAGCAGTGAATATGGTTATCAGGGTGTAAGTAGCACAGATACGCAGTATTTT	CASSEYGYQGVSSTDTQYF
NA	TRBJ1-5	NA	TRBV23-1	TGCGCCAGCAGTCAATTAATCTTAGTCGTCTGCCCCCAGCCCCAGCATTTT	CASSQLILVVCPQPQHF
NA	TRBJ1-1	NA	TRBV5-4	TGTGCCAGCAGCTTGAGGGGGGGGAACACTGAAGCTTTCTTT	CASSLRGGNTEAFF
TRBD2	TRBJ2-1	NA	TRBV7-2	TGTGCCAGCAGCTTATCGGAGCGGGAGAATGAGCAGTTCTTC	CASSLSERENEQFF
NA	TRBJ1-1	NA	TRBV10-1	TGCGCCAGCAGTCCTTTCGGCGGACTGCAGAACACTGAAGCTTTCTTT	CASSPFGGLQNTEAFF
NA	TRBJ2-3	NA	TRBV6-4	TGTGCCAGCAGTGACAGGGGGGATACGCAGTATTTT	CASSDRGDTQYF
NA	TRBJ1-1	NA	TRBV19	TGTGCCAGTAGTATCACGGTGATCAACACTGAAGCTTTCTTT	CASSITVINTEAFF
TRBD2	TRBJ2-7	NA	TRBV4-1	TGCGCCAGCAGCCAAGATTTCGGGAGGGCCTACGAGCAGTACTTC	CASSQDFGRAYEQYF
TRBD2	TRBJ2-3	NA	TRBV5-1	TGCGCCAGCAGCTCTAGGGCAACTACTAGCGGGAGCACAGATACGCAGTATTTT	CASSSRATTSGSTDTQYF
TRBD1	TRBJ2-2	NA	TRBV27	TGTGCCAGCAGTAGACAGGGGAGTGGCGGGGAGCTGTTTTTT	CASSRQGSGGELFF
NA	TRBJ1-3	NA	TRBV19	TGTGCCAGTAGCTTACTCGGCCAGGGCTCTGGAAACACCATATATTTT	CASSLLGQGSGNTIYF
NA	TRBJ2-1	NA	TRBV9	TGTGCCAGCAGCGTAGGGGGGACAAGATCCTACAATGAGCAGTTCTTC	CASSVGGTRSYNEQFF
TRBD2	TRBJ2-5	NA	TRBV3-1/TRBV3-2	TGTGCCAGCAGCCACCCCAGCGGGGGGGCTGGGGAGACCCAGTACTTC	CASSHPSGGAGETQYF
NA	TRBJ2-1	NA	TRBV2	TGTGCCAGCAGTAAGGGGCACCGAGACGATGAGCAGTTCTTC	CASSKGHRDDEQFF
NA	TRBJ1-2	NA	TRBV5-5	TGTGCCAGCAGCACGGACAGTCTAGGGGCCTATGGCTACACCTTC	CASSTDSLGAYGYTF
NA	TRBJ2-1	NA	TRBV7-9	TGTGCCAGCAGCTTGGGGACTCCCGGTATGATTGAGCAGTTCTTC	CASSLGTPGMIEQFF
TRBD1	TRBJ1-6	NA	TRBV7-2	TGTGCCAGCAGCTTGGGACAGGGTTACTCACCCCTCCACTTT	CASSLGQGYSPLHF
NA	TRBJ2-5	NA	TRBV18	TGTGCCAGCTCACCAACAGCCGGGATCCTAGAGACCCAGTACTTC	CASSPTAGILETQYF
NA	TRBJ1-3	few	TRBV20-1	TGCAGTGCCGCGTCTGGAAACACCATATATTTT	CSAASGNTIYF
TRBD2	TRBJ2-7	NA	TRBV5-6	TGTGCCAGCGTTCTCGGCGGGGGACGCGAGCAGTACTTC	CASVLGGGREQYF
TRBD1	TRBJ1-2	NA	TRBV6-2/TRBV6-3	TGTGCCAGCAGTTACTCCCCAAGGTGGGACAGGTCGGATGGCTACACCTTC	CASSYSPRWDRSDGYTF
NA	TRBJ1-2	once	TRBV12-3/TRBV12-4	TGTGCCAGCAGTTCTCCTCCAGTATATGGCTACACCTTC	CASSSPPVYGYTF
TRBD1	TRBJ1-1	few	TRBV10-3	TGTGCCATCAGTGGGAGGGGACAGGGGAACACTGAAGCTTTCTTT	CAISGRGQGNTEAFF
TRBD1	TRBJ1-5	NA	TRBV7-8	TGTGCCAGCAGCTGGACAGGGGGCAATCAGCCCCAGCATTTT	CASSWTGGNQPQHF
NA	TRBJ1-1	few	TRBV2	TGTGCCAGCAGTGACAGGGGCGGAAACACTGAAGCTTTCTTT	CASSDRGGNTEAFF
NA	TRBJ1-4	NA	TRBV15	TGTGCCACCAGCAGGACCAGGGCAACTAATGAAAAACTGTTTTTT	CATSRTRATNEKLFF
NA	TRBJ2-5	once	TRBV4-1	TGCGCCAGCAGCCAAGGGGACTTTTTAGAGACCCAGTACTTC	CASSQGDFLETQYF